A selection of T cell receptor beta chains follows, all from one sample in a study of T cell repertoires in cytomegalovirus infection. A single record per CDR3 protein comes from TCRdb applying MiXCR to the reads. This table holds around 320,000 distinct CDR3 sequences, more than 9% found once. Specimen: PBMCs. Source of these receptors: a human donor in good health (CMV status not recorded). Some clones in this sample may be carry-over from other donors' samples. Each CDR3 is given with its conserved first and last residue. The D gene is left open where the match is weak. Size is stated for part of the rows, as once, few or many counts, or as a class when the clone is expanded.

D gene	V gene	clone size	J gene	CDR3 DNA	CDR3 protein
NA	TRBV19	many	TRBJ1-5	TGTGCCAGTAGTTTCAGGGCCTACAATCAGCCCCAGCATTTT	CASSFRAYNQPQHF
TRBD2	TRBV6-5	few	TRBJ2-3	TGTGCCAGCAGTTACCGGGGGGCAGATACGCAGTATTTT	CASSYRGADTQYF
NA	TRBV7-3	NA	TRBJ2-3	TGTGCCAGCAGCCGGGCCGGCTTGGGTAGCACAGATACGCAGTATTTT	CASSRAGLGSTDTQYF
NA	TRBV7-3	many	TRBJ2-3	TGTGCCAGCAGCTTAACCGGAGCCGGATTCACAGATACGCAGTATTTT	CASSLTGAGFTDTQYF
NA	TRBV10-3	few	TRBJ1-5	TGTGCCATCAACAGGGATAGCAATCAGCCCCAGCATTTT	CAINRDSNQPQHF
NA	TRBV5-6	few	TRBJ2-7	TGTGCCAGCAGCATCGGGAAACACTACGAGCAGTACTTC	CASSIGKHYEQYF
NA	TRBV27	many	TRBJ2-2	TGTGCCAGCGCACCCGGTCAGGGGTTCACCGGGGAGCTGTTTTTT	CASAPGQGFTGELFF
TRBD1	TRBV7-2	many	TRBJ2-5	TGTGCCAGCAATCGACCCGGGACAGGGAAGGAGACCCAGTACTTC	CASNRPGTGKETQYF
NA	TRBV7-9	few	TRBJ2-2	TGTGCCAGCAGCTTAGAGGGCCAGAACACCGGGGAGCTGTTTTTT	CASSLEGQNTGELFF
NA	TRBV11-2	once	TRBJ1-6	TGTGCCAGCAGCTCGAGGAGGTGGGAATTGTCACCCCTCCACTTT	CASSSRRWELSPLHF
NA	TRBV6-2/TRBV6-3	NA	TRBJ1-1	TGTGCCAGCAACCCCCTCCAACGGATGAACACTGAAGCTTTCTTT	CASNPLQRMNTEAFF
NA	TRBV6-2/TRBV6-3	NA	TRBJ2-1	TGTGCCAGCAGTTTGGTGGGACTTTACAATGAGCAGTTCTTC	CASSLVGLYNEQFF
NA	TRBV18	NA	TRBJ1-3	TGTGCCAGCTCACCGGTCTCGAGCTCTGGAAACACCATATATTTT	CASSPVSSSGNTIYF
NA	TRBV28	many	TRBJ2-7	TGTGCCAGCAGCTTACTCTCCTACGAGCAGTACTTC	CASSLLSYEQYF
TRBD2	TRBV6-6	NA	TRBJ2-1	TGTGCCAGCAGTTTACTAGCGGGCCTCAAAAGAAACAATGAGCAGTTCTTC	CASSLLAGLKRNNEQFF